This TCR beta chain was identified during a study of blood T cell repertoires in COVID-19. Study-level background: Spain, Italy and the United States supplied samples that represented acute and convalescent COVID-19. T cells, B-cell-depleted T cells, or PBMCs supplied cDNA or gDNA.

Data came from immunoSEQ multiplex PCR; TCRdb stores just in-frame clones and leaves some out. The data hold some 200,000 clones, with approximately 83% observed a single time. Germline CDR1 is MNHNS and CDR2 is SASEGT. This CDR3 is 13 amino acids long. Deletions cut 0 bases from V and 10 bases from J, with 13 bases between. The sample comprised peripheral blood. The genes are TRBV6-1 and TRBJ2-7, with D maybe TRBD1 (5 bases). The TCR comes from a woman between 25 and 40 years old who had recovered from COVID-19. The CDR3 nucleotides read TGTGCCAGCAGTGAAGCGCTTCAGGGTTTCCAGTACTTC. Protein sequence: CASSEALQGFQYF.